This T cell receptor beta chain appears in the sequencing data of a study of cytomegalovirus exposure and HLA in healthy donors (dated by TCRdb to about 2017). Regarding the complete study: A later analysis indicated that the 120 validation repertoires were generated on the platform also employed for the 720 or so repertoires of the first cohort. High-throughput TCR immunosequencing, statistical association of individual TCRs with disease status, and machine learning were combined to predict cytomegalovirus infection status. The study was designed to test whether signatures of past pathogen exposure could be identified by cataloging public T cell receptors. Besides the first cohort of hundreds of subjects, a separate validation cohort made up of some 110 different subjects was used.

The germline V and J ends show losses of 3 bases and 8 bases respectively, and no gene match explains 12 bases of the junction. Taken from the germline V gene, the CDR1 and CDR2 loops are SGHAT and FQNNGV. The CDR3 goes from the cysteine to the phenylalanine over 17 residues. The entry retains the CDR3 DNA only, 51 bases that are in frame from base 1. The method was the immunoSEQ multiplex PCR assay. As for how the authors treated the data: A statistical classification framework was built for diagnosing cytomegalovirus status from the catalog of TCR beta chain sequences. What TCRdb holds here is the immuneACCESS table cut down to in-frame rearrangements. Part of the clones is not present; checked against another copy, under half of the missing clones reflect an unresolved V gene, and the others are unexplained. The DNA gave D and trimming, while V, J and clone size come from that table. In this sample the table shows about 220,000 clones, approximately 90% of which occur a single time. About 3% of the sample goes to the ten largest clones.

About this clone: Its recognized antigen is unknown. It has no much larger one-base neighbor in the sample; base qualities were not kept.

Results and caveats for the whole study, not just this receptor: A total of 150 to 200 TCR beta chains were listed by the study as associated with cytomegalovirus. Most TCR sequences were seen in very few donors, while some public TCRs were found in many individuals. It was suggested by the authors that the approach could potentially be generalized to other disease states and immunological phenotypes. Subsequent analysis determined that TCRs grouped into clusters in the first cohort also showed a tendency toward co-occurrence across the roughly 120 validation repertoires, and 94% of cluster scores exceeded 0. Three of the identified cytomegalovirus-associated TCR beta chains were confirmed in vitro to be specific for cytomegalovirus antigens. In both the original and validation cohorts, the classifier was reported to diagnose cytomegalovirus status with high specificity and sensitivity. A later analysis had no HLA typing for the validation cohort, so co-occurrence there was scored across all 110 or so repertoires.

Donors formed part of the validation cohort, which comprised over a hundred subjects and was distinct from the first cohort of 550 to 850 subjects. The TCR sequence derives from a man aged 18 to 35 in good health and CMV-seronegative. The sequence is built from TRBV11-2 and TRBJ2-1; 11 of the junction bases match TRBD2. Specimen: PBMCs. In nucleotides, the sequence is TGTGCCAGCAGCTTCCGTGTCCCTACTAGCGGGAGACATGAGCAGTTCTTC. This yields the protein CASSFRVPTSGRHEQFF.